These 22 T cell receptor beta chains came from one sample sequenced in a study of human T cells and chemical hapten exposure. Time point of the sample: patch test 1, 2 weeks after DPC sensitization. Noted treatment: therapeutic diphenylcyclopropenone sensitization with weekly scalp DPC. MiXCR, run by TCRdb on the RACE reads, gives a single entry per CDR3 protein. The sample consists of 95,000 to 150,000 distinct CDR3 sequences, roughly an eighth of them appearing once. The source material was whole blood, sampled in connection with sensitization to the hapten diphenylcyclopropenone (DPC). Receptors originate from a man younger than 35 with alopecia areata. Some clones in this sample may be carry-over from other donors' samples.

The table lists this clonotype with a few counts. V gene TRBV4-1 combines with J gene TRBJ1-2; D remains ambiguous. The CDR3 sequence is 15 residues long. Per the germline V gene, CDR1 is MGHRA and CDR2 is YSYEKL. V lost 2 bases to trimming and J lost 2 bases, with 12 bases between them. This CDR3 reads CASSQLLGVNYGYTF. CDR3 coding DNA: TGCGCCAGCAGCCAATTACTTGGGGTAAACTATGGCTACACCTTC.

The table lists this clonotype with a few counts. J is TRBJ1-1 and V is TRBV7-6; TRBD1 aligns across 8 bases. V was pared by 5 bases and J by 4 bases, with 3 bases of the junction left unmatched. CDR3 length equals 13 residues. Per germline, CDR1 SGHVS and CDR2 FNYEAQ. In nucleotides, the CDR3 is TGTGCCAGCAGCCAAGGACAGGGCACTGAAGCTTTCTTT. Translation gives CASSQGQGTEAFF.

The chain has TRBV29-1 and TRBJ2-7; 9 bases agree with TRBD2. In germline, CDR1 is SQVTM, CDR2 ANQGSEA. This CDR3 has 11 amino acids. Germline trimming cut 4 bases from V and 11 bases from J; bases unmatched to any gene: 6. DNA of the CDR3: TGCAGCGTTGGACTAGCGGCGTGGGAGTACTTC. Translation gives CSVGLAAWEYF.

The chain joins TRBV6-2 or TRBV6-3 to TRBJ1-4; D is perhaps TRBD1 (5 bases). Germline CDR1 and CDR2: MNHEY and SVGEGT. The V end lost 5 bases, the J end lost 4 bases, and 11 bases lay between the germline ends. This CDR3 has 14 amino acids. DNA for the CDR3: TGTGCCAGCAGTAACCGGGACGGTAATGAAAAACTGTTTTTT. Encoded protein: CASSNRDGNEKLFF.

This clonotype was recorded a few times. The J gene is TRBJ2-5, the V gene TRBV20-1; TRBD2 agrees at 12 bases. J gave up 5 bases and V 6 bases, and 10 bases lay outside the gene matches. Germline CDR1 reads DFQATT; CDR2 reads SNEGSKA (reference sequence). This CDR3 spans 15 amino acids. This CDR3 is CSAELAGGHLETQYF. The CDR3 coding sequence is TGCAGTGCAGAACTAGCGGGGGGTCACCTGGAGACCCAGTACTTC.

The chain carries TRBV29-1 and TRBJ1-1, with 8 positions matching TRBD1. The length of the CDR3 is 14 residues. The J segment lost 1 base and the V segment lost 7 bases, leaving 8 bases of the junction unmatched. CDR1 is SQVTM and CDR2 is ANQGSEA in the germline V gene. The CDR3 DNA is TGCAGCGCCCGGCGACAGGGGCAGAACACTGAAGCTTTCTTT. Translation gives CSARRQGQNTEAFF.

The J gene is TRBJ2-1, the V gene TRBV28; D remains ambiguous. V lost 6 bases and J lost 6, with 6 bases in between. The germline CDR1 and CDR2 sequences are MDHEN and SYDVKM. The CDR3 loop spans 11 amino acids. CDR3 sequence reads: CASSPFNEQFF. The CDR3 coding sequence is TGTGCCAGCAGCCCATTCAATGAGCAGTTCTTC.

The J gene is TRBJ2-2, the V gene TRBV20-1; 7 bases map to TRBD1. The V segment lost 0 bases and the J segment 4 bases; nucleotides outside the gene matches: 5. Germline V gives CDR1 DFQATT, CDR2 SNEGSKA (reference sequence). The CDR3 length is 15 residues. CDR3 amino acids: CSARDLTGPTGELFF. For the CDR3, the DNA is TGCAGTGCTAGAGATCTGACAGGGCCCACCGGGGAGCTGTTTTTT.

The chain couples TRBV7-2 to TRBJ2-3; D may be TRBD1 or TRBD2 (5 bases each). Germline values: CDR1 SGHTA, CDR2 FQGNSA. CDR3 length: 13 amino acids. Trimming pared 5 bases from V and 7 bases from J, leaving 13 bases between. This CDR3 reads CASSIPGTNTQYF. The CDR3 DNA sequence: TGTGCCAGCAGCATCCCCGGGACCAATACGCAGTATTTT.

This rearrangement joins TRBV20-1 to TRBJ2-7, with 9 bases lining up with TRBD1. This CDR3 contains 12 residues. Germline-derived CDR1 and CDR2 are DFQATT and SNEGSKA (reference sequence). V shed 1 base, J shed 6 bases, and the junction held 1 base outside the gene matches. The CDR3 spells CSARGTGAEQYF. The CDR3 nucleotides are TGCAGTGCTAGAGGGACAGGGGCCGAGCAGTACTTC.

A few counts support this clonotype. The V and J genes are TRBV7-9 and TRBJ1-6, with D possibly matching TRBD1 (6 bases). There are 12 residues in the CDR3. V lost 4 bases to trimming and J lost 8 bases, with 6 bases between them. Germline V lookup: CDR1 SEHNR, CDR2 FQNEAQ (reference sequence). In nucleotides, the CDR3 is TGTGCCAGCAGCTGGACAGATTCACCCCTCCACTTT. It specifies CASSWTDSPLHF.

In this sample, this clonotype turned up many times. The chain uses TRBV6-2 or TRBV6-3 and TRBJ1-2; D remains ambiguous. Germline CDR1 and CDR2: MNHEY and SVGEGT. V shed 7 bases and J shed 7 bases, with 13 bases lying between them. CDR3 length: 12 residues. CDR3 loop: CASKKDVRGYTF. CDR3 DNA: TGTGCCAGCAAGAAAGATGTGCGTGGCTACACCTTC.

The genes are TRBV3-1 and TRBJ2-7; D may match TRBD1 or TRBD2 (5 bases each). V lost 1 base and J 5 bases, leaving 12 bases between the germline ends. The CDR3 covers 14 residues. The germline CDR1 and CDR2 sequences are LGHDT and YNNKEL (reference sequence). The CDR3 is CASSQGGERDEQYV. As DNA, the CDR3 is TGTGCCAGCAGCCAAGGAGGGGAAAGAGACGAGCAGTACGTC.

The chain has TRBV29-1 and TRBJ1-2, with 10 bases lining up with TRBD1. The CDR3 contains 13 residues. V shed 6 bases, J shed 3 bases, and the junction held 4 bases outside the gene matches. Germline V lookup: CDR1 SQVTM, CDR2 ANQGSEA. The CDR3 nucleotides are TGCAGCGTATCGACAGGGGGCGACTATGGCTACACCTTC. Encoded protein: CSVSTGGDYGYTF. The full variable domain, completed using reference TRBV29-1 and TRBJ1-2, is SAVISQKPSRDICQRGTSLTIQCQVDSQVTMMFWYRQQPGQSLTLIATANQGSEATYESGFVIDKFPISRPNLTFSTLTVSNMSPEDSSIYLCSVSTGGDYGYTFGSGTRLTVV.

Ten or more counts support this clonotype. V usage is TRBV7-9 and J usage is TRBJ1-5; 11 nucleotides agree with TRBD1. Germline assignment: CDR1 SEHNR and CDR2 FQNEAQ (reference sequence). CDR3 length: 16 amino acids. V lost 5 bases and J lost 7; bases outside the gene matches: 10. Here the CDR3 DNA reads TGTGCCAGCAGCCAAGGGACAGGGGGATCTCACCAGCCCCAGCATTTT. Protein: CASSQGTGGSHQPQHF.

At least ten counts were recorded for this clonotype. V is TRBV6-2 or TRBV6-3 and J is TRBJ1-1; TRBD1 is a possible D gene (5 bases). The V end was cut by 4 bases, the J end by 5 bases, with 14 bases between. The V gene's germline CDR1 is MNHEY and CDR2 SVGEGT. This CDR3 is 14 amino acids long. CDR3 sequence: CASSWGRELTEAFF. CDR3 nucleotide sequence: TGTGCCAGCAGTTGGGGGAGGGAGTTAACTGAAGCTTTCTTT.

This clonotype was counted a few times. The rearrangement uses TRBV19 and TRBJ2-7; 8 bases are shared with TRBD1. In germline, CDR1 is LNHDA, CDR2 SQIVND (reference sequence). The CDR3 runs to 14 residues. J gave up 2 bases and V 7 bases, and 7 bases lay outside the gene matches. The CDR3 is CASTAGTGPYEQYF. CDR3 DNA sequence: TGTGCCAGTACCGCCGGGACAGGACCCTACGAGCAGTACTTC.

The CDR3 region has the DNA TGTGCAAGTCGCTTAGCGCGAGTTAGGGTCGGACACCCCTTAACCCATGAGCAGTTCTTC. This sequence encodes CASRLARVRVGHPLTHEQFF. The chain recombines TRBV12-2 with TRBJ2-1; the listed D gene, TRBD1, was not tested against the DNA. TRBV12-2 is a recognized pseudogene. The CDR3 has 20 amino acids.

The CDR3, as DNA: TGTGCCAGCAGCTCCTTAGCGGGGGGGCCTCCGGGGGAGCTGTTTTTT. It is translated as CASSSLAGGPPGELFF. The chain is built from TRBV7-8 and TRBJ2-2; TRBD2 agrees at 11 bases. The germline V gene encodes CDR1 SGHVS and CDR2 FQNEAQ. This CDR3 has 16 residues. V gave up 4 bases and J gave up 8 bases; unmatched junction bases: 9.

CDR3 sequence (DNA): TGTGCCAGCAGTTACTCCCACCGGGAGCCCCTGACCTACAATGAGCAGTTCTTC. It specifies CASSYSHREPLTYNEQFF. The chain is built from TRBV6-2 or TRBV6-3 and TRBJ2-1; D is perhaps TRBD2 (6 bases). This CDR3 spans 18 amino acids. Per germline, CDR1 MNHEY and CDR2 SVGEGT. V was pared by 0 bases and J by 2 bases, with 17 bases between.

The V gene is TRBV11-2, the J gene TRBJ2-5; 8 nucleotides line up with TRBD2. Germline V CDR1 and CDR2: SGHAT, FQNNGV. After removal of 4 bases from V and 7 bases from J, the junction contained 11 bases not matched to a gene. The CDR3 loop spans 15 amino acids. CDR3 in amino acids: CASSSPGGRRGTQYF. CDR3 DNA: TGTGCCAGCAGCTCCCCGGGGGGGCGCCGTGGGACCCAGTACTTC.

The table lists this clonotype with a few counts. The chain couples TRBV29-1 to TRBJ2-1, with a weak D call TRBD1 (5 bases). Germline V gives CDR1 SQVTM, CDR2 ANQGSEA. This CDR3 region has 13 residues. Deletions cut 7 bases from V and 6 bases from J, with 16 bases between. This chain's CDR3 is CSDDEGVFNEQFF. The CDR3 region has the DNA TGCAGCGACGACGAAGGGGTGTTCAATGAGCAGTTCTTC.